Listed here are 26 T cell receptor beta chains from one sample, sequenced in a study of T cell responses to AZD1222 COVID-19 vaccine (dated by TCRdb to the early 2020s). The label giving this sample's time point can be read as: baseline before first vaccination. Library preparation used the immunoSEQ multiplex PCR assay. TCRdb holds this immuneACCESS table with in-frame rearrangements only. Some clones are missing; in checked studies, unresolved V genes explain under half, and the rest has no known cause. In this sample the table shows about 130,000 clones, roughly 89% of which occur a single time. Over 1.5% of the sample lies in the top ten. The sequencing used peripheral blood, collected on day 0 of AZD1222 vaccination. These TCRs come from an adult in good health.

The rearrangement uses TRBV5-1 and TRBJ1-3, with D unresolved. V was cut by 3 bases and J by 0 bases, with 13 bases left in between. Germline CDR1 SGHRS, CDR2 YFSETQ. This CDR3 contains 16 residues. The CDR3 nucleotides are TGCGCCAGCAGCTCGACTACACCGATCTCTGGAAACACCATATATTTT. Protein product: CASSSTTPISGNTIYF.

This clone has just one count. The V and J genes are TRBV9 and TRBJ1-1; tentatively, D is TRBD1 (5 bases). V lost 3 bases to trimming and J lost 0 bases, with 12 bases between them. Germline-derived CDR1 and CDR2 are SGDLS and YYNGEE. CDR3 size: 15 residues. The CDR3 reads CASSARQWMNTEAFF. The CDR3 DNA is TGTGCCAGCAGCGCCAGACAGTGGATGAACACTGAAGCTTTCTTT.

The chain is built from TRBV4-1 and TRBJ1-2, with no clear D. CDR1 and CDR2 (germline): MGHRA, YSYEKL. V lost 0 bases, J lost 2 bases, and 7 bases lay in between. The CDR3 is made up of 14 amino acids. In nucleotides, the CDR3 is TGCGCCAGCAGCCAAGAGGACCGCAACTATGGCTACACCTTC. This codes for CASSQEDRNYGYTF.

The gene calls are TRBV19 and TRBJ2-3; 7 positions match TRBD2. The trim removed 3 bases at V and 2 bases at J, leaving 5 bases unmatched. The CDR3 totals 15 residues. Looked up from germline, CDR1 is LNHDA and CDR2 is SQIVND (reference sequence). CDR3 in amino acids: CASSIGLGNTDTQYF. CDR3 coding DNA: TGTGCCAGTAGTATTGGACTAGGAAACACAGATACGCAGTATTTT.

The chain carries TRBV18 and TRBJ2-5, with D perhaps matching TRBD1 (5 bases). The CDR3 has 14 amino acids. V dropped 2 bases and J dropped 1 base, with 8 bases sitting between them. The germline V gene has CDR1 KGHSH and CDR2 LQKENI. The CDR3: CASSPVDSQETQYF. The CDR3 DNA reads TGTGCCAGCTCACCAGTTGACAGCCAAGAGACCCAGTACTTC.

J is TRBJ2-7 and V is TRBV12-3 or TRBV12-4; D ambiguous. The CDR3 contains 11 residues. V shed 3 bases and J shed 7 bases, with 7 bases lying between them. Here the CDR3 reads CASSFQREQYF. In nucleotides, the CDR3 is TGTGCCAGCAGTTTCCAAAGGGAGCAGTACTTC.

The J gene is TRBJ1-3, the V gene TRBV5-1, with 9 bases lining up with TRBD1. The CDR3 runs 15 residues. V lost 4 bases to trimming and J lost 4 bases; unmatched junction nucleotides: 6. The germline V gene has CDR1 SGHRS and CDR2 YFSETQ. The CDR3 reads CASSEYRGPGNTIYF. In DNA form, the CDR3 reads TGCGCCAGCAGCGAATACAGGGGGCCCGGAAACACCATATATTTT.

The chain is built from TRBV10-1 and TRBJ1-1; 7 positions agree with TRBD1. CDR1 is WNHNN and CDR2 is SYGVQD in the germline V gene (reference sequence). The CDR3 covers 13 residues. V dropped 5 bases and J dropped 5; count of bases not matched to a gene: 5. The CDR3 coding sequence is TGCGCCAGCAGTCATACGACAGGGACTGAAGCTTTCTTT. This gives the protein CASSHTTGTEAFF.

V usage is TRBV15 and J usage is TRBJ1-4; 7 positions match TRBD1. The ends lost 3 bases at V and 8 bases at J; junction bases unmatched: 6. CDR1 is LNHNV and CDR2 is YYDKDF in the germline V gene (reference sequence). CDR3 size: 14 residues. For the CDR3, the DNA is TGTGCCACCAGCAGGAGACAGGGTGCCGAAAAACTGTTTTTT. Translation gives CATSRRQGAEKLFF. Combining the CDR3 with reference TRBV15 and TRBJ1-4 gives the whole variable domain DAMVIQNPRYQVTQFGKPVTLSCSQTLNHNVMYWYQQKSSQAPKLLFHYYDKDFNNEADTPDNFQSRRPNTSFCFLDIRSPGLGDTAMYLCATSRRQGAEKLFFGSGTQLSVL.

The CDR3 DNA reads as TGTGCCACCAGCAGAGGTGGGGGATTTGCGACTGAAGCTTTCTTT. Protein sequence: CATSRGGGFATEAFF. The chain carries TRBV15 and TRBJ1-1, with a possible D match to TRBD1 (5 bases). Trimming took off 1 base at V and 5 bases at J, with 14 bases between the two ends. The length of the CDR3 is 15 residues. Germline V gives CDR1 LNHNV, CDR2 YYDKDF (reference sequence).

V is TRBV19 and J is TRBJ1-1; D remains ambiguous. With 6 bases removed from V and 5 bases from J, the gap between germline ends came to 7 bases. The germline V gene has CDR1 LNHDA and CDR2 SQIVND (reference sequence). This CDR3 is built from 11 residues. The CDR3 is CASRAGTEAFF. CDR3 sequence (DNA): TGTGCCAGTAGGGCCGGGACTGAAGCTTTCTTT.

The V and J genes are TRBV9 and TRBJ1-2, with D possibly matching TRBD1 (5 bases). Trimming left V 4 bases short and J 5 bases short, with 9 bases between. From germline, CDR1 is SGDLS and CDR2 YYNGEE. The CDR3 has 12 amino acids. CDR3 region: CASSPRGYGYTF. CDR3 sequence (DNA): TGTGCCAGCAGCCCACGGGGGTATGGCTACACCTTC.

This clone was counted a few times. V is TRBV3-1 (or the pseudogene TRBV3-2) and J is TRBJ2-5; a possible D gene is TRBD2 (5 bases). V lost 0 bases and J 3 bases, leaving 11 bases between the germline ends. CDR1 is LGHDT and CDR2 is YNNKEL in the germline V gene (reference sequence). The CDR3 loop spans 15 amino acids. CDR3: CASSQDWERKETQYF. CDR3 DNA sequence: TGTGCCAGCAGCCAAGATTGGGAGCGGAAAGAGACCCAGTACTTC.

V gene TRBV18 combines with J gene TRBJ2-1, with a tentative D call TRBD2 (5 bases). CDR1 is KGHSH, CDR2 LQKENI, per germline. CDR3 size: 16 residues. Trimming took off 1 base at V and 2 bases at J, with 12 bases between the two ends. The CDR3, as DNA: TGTGCCAGCTCACCACGGGAGTCCCAACCCTACAATGAGCAGTTCTTC. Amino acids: CASSPRESQPYNEQFF.

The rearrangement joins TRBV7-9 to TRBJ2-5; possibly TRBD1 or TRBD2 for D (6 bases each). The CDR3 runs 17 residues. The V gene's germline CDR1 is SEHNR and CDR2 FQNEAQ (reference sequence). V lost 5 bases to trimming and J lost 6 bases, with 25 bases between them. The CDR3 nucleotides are TGTGCCAGCAGCCCGGACGGCTTGGCACAGGGAGGAAAGACCCAGTACTTC. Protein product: CASSPDGLAQGGKTQYF.

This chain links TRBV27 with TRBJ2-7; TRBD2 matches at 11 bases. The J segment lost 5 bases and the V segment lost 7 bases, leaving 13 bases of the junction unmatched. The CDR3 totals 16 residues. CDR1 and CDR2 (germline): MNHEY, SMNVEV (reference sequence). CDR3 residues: CASMTSGEVRTHEQYF. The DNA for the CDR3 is TGTGCCAGCATGACTAGCGGGGAAGTTAGAACCCACGAGCAGTACTTC.

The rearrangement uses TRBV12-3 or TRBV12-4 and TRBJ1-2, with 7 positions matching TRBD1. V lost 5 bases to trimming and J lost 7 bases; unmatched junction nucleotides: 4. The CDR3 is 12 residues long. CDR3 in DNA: TGTGCCAGCAGTCCTGACAGGGTTGGCTACACCTTC. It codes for CASSPDRVGYTF.

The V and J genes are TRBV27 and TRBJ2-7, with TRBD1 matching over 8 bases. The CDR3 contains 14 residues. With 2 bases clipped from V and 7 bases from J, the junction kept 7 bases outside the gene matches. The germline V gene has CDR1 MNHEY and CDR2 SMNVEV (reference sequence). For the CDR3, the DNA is TGTGCCAGCAGTTTAGGGGACAGGCTTGGGGAGCAGTACTTC. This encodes CASSLGDRLGEQYF.

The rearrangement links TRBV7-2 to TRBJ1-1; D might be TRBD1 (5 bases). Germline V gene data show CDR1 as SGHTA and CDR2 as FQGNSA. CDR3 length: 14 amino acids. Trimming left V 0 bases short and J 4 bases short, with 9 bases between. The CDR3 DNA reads TGTGCCAGCAGCTTAGCGCCCGGGGGCACTGAAGCTTTCTTT. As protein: CASSLAPGGTEAFF.

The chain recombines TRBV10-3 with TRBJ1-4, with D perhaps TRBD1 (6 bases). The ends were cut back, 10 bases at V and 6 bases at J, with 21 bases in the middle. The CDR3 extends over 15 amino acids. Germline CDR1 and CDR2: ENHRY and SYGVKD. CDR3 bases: TGTGCCACCAAACGGGGGGCAGGGCGTGATGAAAAACTGTTTTTT. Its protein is CATKRGAGRDEKLFF.

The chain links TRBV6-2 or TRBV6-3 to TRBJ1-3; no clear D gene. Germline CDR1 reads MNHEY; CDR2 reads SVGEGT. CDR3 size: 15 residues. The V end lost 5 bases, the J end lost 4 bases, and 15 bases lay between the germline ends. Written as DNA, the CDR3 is TGTGCCAGCAGTCGTGACGGGATTCAAGGAAACACCATATATTTT. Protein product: CASSRDGIQGNTIYF.

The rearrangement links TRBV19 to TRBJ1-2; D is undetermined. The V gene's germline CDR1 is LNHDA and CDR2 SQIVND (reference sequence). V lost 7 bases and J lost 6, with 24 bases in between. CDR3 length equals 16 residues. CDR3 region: CASTHFSRVQTDGYTF. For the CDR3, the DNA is TGTGCCAGTACCCACTTCTCAAGAGTTCAAACGGATGGCTACACCTTC.

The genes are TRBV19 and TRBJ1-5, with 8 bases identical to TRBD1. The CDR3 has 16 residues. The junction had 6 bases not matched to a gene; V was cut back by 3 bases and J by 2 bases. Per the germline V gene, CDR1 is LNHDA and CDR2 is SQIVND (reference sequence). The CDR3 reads CASSIIQGGGNQPQHF. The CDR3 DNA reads TGTGCCAGTAGTATTATACAGGGGGGTGGCAATCAGCCCCAGCATTTT.

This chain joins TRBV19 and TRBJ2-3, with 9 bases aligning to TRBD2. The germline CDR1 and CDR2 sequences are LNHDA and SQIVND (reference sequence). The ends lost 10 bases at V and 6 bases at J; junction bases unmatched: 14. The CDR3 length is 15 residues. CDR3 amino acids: CATTPLAGAWDTQYF. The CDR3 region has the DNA TGTGCCACAACCCCCTTAGCGGGGGCCTGGGATACGCAGTATTTT.

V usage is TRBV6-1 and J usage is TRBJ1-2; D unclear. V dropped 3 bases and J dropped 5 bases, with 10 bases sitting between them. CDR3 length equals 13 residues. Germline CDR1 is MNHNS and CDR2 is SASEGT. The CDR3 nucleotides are TGTGCCAGCAGTGAGGCCGGGAGGTATGGCTACACCTTC. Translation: CASSEAGRYGYTF.

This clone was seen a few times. The CDR3 protein is CASSPNRQGANEKLFF. The CDR3 DNA is TGTGCCAGCTCACCGAACCGACAGGGAGCTAATGAAAAACTGTTTTTT. The J gene is TRBJ1-4, the V gene TRBV18; 7 bases are a match to TRBD1. CDR1 and CDR2 from the germline V gene are KGHSH and LQKENI. The CDR3 is made up of 16 amino acids. The V and J ends lost 3 bases and 3 bases, in that order; junction bases with no gene match: 7.